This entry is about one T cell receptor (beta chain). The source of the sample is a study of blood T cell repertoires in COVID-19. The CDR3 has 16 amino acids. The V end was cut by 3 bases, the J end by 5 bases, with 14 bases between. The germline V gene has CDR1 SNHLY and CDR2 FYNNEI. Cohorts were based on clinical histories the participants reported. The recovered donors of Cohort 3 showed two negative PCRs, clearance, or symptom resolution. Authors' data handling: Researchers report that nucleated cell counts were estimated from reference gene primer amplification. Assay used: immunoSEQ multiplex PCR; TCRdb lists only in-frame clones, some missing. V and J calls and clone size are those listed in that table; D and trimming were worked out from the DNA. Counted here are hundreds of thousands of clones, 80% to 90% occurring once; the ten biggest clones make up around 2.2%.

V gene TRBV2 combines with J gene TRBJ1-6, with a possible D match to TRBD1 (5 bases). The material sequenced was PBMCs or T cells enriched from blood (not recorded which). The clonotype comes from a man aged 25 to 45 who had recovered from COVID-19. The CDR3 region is CASSEGRGADNSPLHF. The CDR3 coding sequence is TGTGCCAGCAGTGAGGGGAGGGGCGCAGATAATTCACCCCTCCACTTT. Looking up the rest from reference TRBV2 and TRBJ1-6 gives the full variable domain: EPEVTQTPSHQVTQMGQEVILRCVPISNHLYFYWYRQILGQKVEFLVSFYNNEISEKSEIFDDQFSVERPDGSNFTLKIRSTKLEDSAMYFCASSEGRGADNSPLHFGNGTRLTVT.